This TCR beta chain derives from a study of cytomegalovirus exposure and HLA in healthy donors. About the study: Of all 400 or so donors who were genotyped, 80% to 85% belonged to the Caucasian-associated ancestry cluster.

In germline, CDR1 is MGHRA, CDR2 YSYEKL. V was clipped by 0 bases and J by 4 bases, with 15 bases between them. The CDR3 runs to 16 residues. PCR amplification relied on 60 Vbeta primers (plus 13 Jbeta primers). Data came from immunoSEQ multiplex PCR; TCRdb stores just in-frame clones and leaves some out. The sample yields 200,000 or so clones, about 80% seen once. The rearrangement links TRBV4-1 to TRBJ1-2, with D possibly TRBD1 on 6 matching bases. Sequencing was carried out using PBMCs. The TCR comes from a woman under 30 in good health and CMV-seropositive. The CDR3 region is CASSQDPQGTFYGYTF. DNA for the CDR3: TGCGCCAGCAGCCAAGATCCACAGGGAACGTTCTATGGCTACACCTTC.